Sequencing of this T cell receptor (beta chain) was carried out in a study of blood T cell repertoires in COVID-19. Across the whole study: Acute-phase and convalescent COVID-19 samples originated in the United States, Italy and Spain.

In its sample, this clone was seen once. Repertoires were generated with immunoSEQ multiplex PCR, while TCRdb's copy carries only in-frame clones and drops some. The repertoire includes over 150,000 clones, about 81% of them detected once, and 3.2% sits in the top ten. The specimen was PBMCs or T cells enriched from blood (not recorded which). The sequence was obtained from a woman aged 25 to 45 who had recovered from COVID-19.

The CDR3 DNA is TGTGCCAGCAGTGAAGGGACAGTAACCCAAAGGCTGTACACTGAAGCTTTCTTT. This encodes CASSEGTVTQRLYTEAFF. The chain couples TRBV6-1 to TRBJ1-1; D is possibly TRBD1 (6 bases). Germline V lookup: CDR1 MNHNS, CDR2 SASEGT. The length of the CDR3 is 18 residues. V was clipped by 1 base and J by 3 bases, with 21 bases between them.